This TCR beta chain originates from a study of T cells in Graves' hyperthyroidism and ophthalmopathy. Whole-study findings and limits: Most thyroid clonotypes expanded above 0.001 appeared in blood too.

The diagnostic basis comprised clinical symptoms, serum thyroxine and TRAb, thyroid ultrasound and orbital computed tomography. CDR3 length equals 14 residues. Germline V gene data show CDR1 as SNHLY and CDR2 as FYNNEI. The germline V and J ends were trimmed by 4 bases and 0 bases, with 10 bases remaining between them. RNA transcripts provided the source from which TCR beta CDR3 regions were amplified. First-round RT-PCR targeting the TCR CDR3 was performed with the HTBI primer set. TCRdb recomputed calls from the multiplex PCR reads with MiXCR, one row per CDR3 protein. The top ten hold about 12% of the sample, which has fewer than 750,000 distinct CDR3 sequences, roughly 15% seen once. There are many counts of this clonotype. No antigen is known for it.

Sequenced input: blood. The receptor was derived from a woman aged 45 to 65 with Graves' ophthalmopathy. V usage is TRBV2 and J usage is TRBJ2-7, with D possibly TRBD2 on 5 matching bases. This CDR3 reads CASSGTGSSYEQYF. In DNA form, the CDR3 reads TGTGCCAGCAGTGGCACTGGGAGCTCCTACGAGCAGTACTTC.